What follows are 10 T cell receptor beta chains derived from one specimen sequenced in a study of blood T cells in healthy people across ages. A second about 7 to 12 cycle PCR used barcoded and J-beta primers. TCRdb analysed the 5' RACE reads with MiXCR anew, one entry per CDR3 protein. In the table there are roughly 830,000 distinct CDR3 sequences, approximately 59% of which are singletons. Material: blood. The receptors were sampled from a man aged 25-45 years in good health.

This clonotype was observed a few times. The chain couples TRBV20-1 to TRBJ1-5; D possibly corresponds to TRBD1 (6 bases). CDR1 DFQATT and CDR2 SNEGSKA come from the germline V gene (reference sequence). This CDR3 is 14 amino acids long. Trimming stripped 4 bases from V and 0 bases from J, with 10 bases between. The CDR3 here is CSATTGNSNQPQHF. CDR3 bases: TGCAGTGCTACCACAGGGAATAGCAATCAGCCCCAGCATTTT.

The chain uses TRBV9 and TRBJ2-1, with 7 bases identical to TRBD2. CDR1 SGDLS and CDR2 YYNGEE come from the germline V gene. CDR3 size: 16 residues. V lost 7 bases, J lost 4 bases, and 14 bases stayed unmatched. CDR3 sequence: CASATVGLADYNEQFF. The CDR3 DNA reads as TGTGCCAGCGCAACCGTAGGGCTAGCGGATTACAATGAGCAGTTCTTC. The entire variable domain, with the rest obtained from reference TRBV9 and TRBJ2-1, is as follows: DSGVTQTPKHLITATGQRVTLRCSPRSGDLSVYWYQQSLDQGLQFLIQYYNGEERAKGNILERFSAQQFPDLHSELNLSSLELGDSALYFCASATVGLADYNEQFFGPGTRLTVL.

This clonotype was found a few times. The chain employs TRBV7-2 and TRBJ2-5, with D possibly being TRBD1 (5 bases). The closer fit of TRBJ2-7 to the DNA end suggests the J call may be wrong. The germline CDR1 and CDR2 sequences are SGHTA and FQGNSA. This CDR3 is built from 15 residues. The CDR3 reads CASSLMTDALGEQYF. CDR3 coding DNA: TGTGCCAGCAGCTTAATGACAGACGCCTTGGGCGAGCAGTACTTC.

As for this clonotype: A read error may explain this, as a much larger clone is one base away. The rearrangement joins TRBV10-3 to TRBJ2-7; D not resolved. CDR1 ENHRY and CDR2 SYGVKD come from the germline V gene. The length of the CDR3 is 15 residues. CDR3 bases: TGTGCCATCAGGTCGGGCCAAGCCCTTTCCTACGAGCTGTACTTC. Its protein is CAIRSGQALSYELYF.

This clonotype was observed a handful of times. V is TRBV20-1 and J is TRBJ2-7; 7 bases match TRBD1. The length of the CDR3 is 16 residues. Germline CDR1 and CDR2: DFQATT and SNEGSKA (reference sequence). V was pared by 1 base and J by 1 base, with 10 bases of the junction left unmatched. CDR3 sequence: CSARVWVGTVSYEQYF. The CDR3 coding sequence is TGCAGTGCTAGAGTCTGGGTGGGGACAGTGTCCTACGAGCAGTACTTC.

This clonotype was found a few times. The chain is built from TRBV29-1 and TRBJ2-7; TRBD2 agrees at 13 bases. V was pared by 6 bases and J by 7 bases, with 9 bases of the junction left unmatched. CDR1 and CDR2 (germline): SQVTM, ANQGSEA. CDR3 length equals 14 residues. The CDR3 loop reads CSVTTSGGWNEQYF. Written as DNA, the CDR3 is TGCAGCGTGACGACTAGCGGGGGGTGGAATGAGCAGTACTTC.

The rearrangement joins TRBV28 to TRBJ2-1; TRBD2 agrees at 8 bases. This CDR3 is 13 amino acids long. Germline V gene sequence: CDR1 MDHEN, CDR2 SYDVKM. V was clipped by 11 bases and J by 7 bases; unmatched bases: 10. The CDR3 nucleotides read TGTGCCTGCCGGGGGGGAAGTCAGAATGAGCAGTTCTTC. It codes for CACRGGSQNEQFF.

This clonotype was detected a few times. The genes are TRBV20-1 and TRBJ2-3; D is possibly TRBD1 (6 bases). V lost 0 bases and J lost 3, with 10 bases in between. Germline CDR1 DFQATT, CDR2 SNEGSKA (reference sequence). The CDR3 sequence is 14 residues long. The CDR3 DNA reads as TGCAGTGCTAGAGATAGACAGGTAACAGATACGCAGTATTTT. Protein sequence: CSARDRQVTDTQYF.

In the case of this clonotype: Because the CDR3's place on the DNA is in doubt, the DNA is left out and the CDR3 is given as listed by TCRdb. The chain has TRBV6-2 or TRBV6-3 and TRBJ2-1; TRBD1, as called in the table, went unchecked against the DNA. The germline V gene encodes CDR1 MNHEY and CDR2 SVGEGT. The CDR3 has 15 amino acids, counting both end residues. The CDR3 region is CASILDRPLNNEQFF.

This chain links TRBV7-2 with TRBJ2-5; TRBD1 might be the D (5 bases). The CDR3 spans 14 residues. Per germline, CDR1 SGHTA and CDR2 FQGNSA. V was shortened by 5 bases and J by 3 bases, with 13 bases between the two germline ends. CDR3 DNA sequence: TGTGCCAGCAGCCCACGCGGACAAGAAGAGACCCAGTACTTC. The encoded protein is CASSPRGQEETQYF.